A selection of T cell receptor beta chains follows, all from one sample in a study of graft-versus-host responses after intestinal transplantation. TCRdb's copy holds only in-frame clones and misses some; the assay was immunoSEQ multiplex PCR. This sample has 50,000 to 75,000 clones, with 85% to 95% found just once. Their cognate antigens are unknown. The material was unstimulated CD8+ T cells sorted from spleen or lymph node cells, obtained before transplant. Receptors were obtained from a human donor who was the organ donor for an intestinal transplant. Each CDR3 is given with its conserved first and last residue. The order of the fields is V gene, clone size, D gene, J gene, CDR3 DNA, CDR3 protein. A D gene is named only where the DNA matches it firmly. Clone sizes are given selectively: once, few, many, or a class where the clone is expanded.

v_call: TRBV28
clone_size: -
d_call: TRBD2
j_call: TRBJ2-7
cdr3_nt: TGTGCCAGCAGTCCCTTAGCGGGAGAGAGCTCCTACGAGCAGTACTTC
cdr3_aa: CASSPLAGESSYEQYF

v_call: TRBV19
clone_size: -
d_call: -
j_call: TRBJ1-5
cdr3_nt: TGTGCCAGTAGTATAGACCATAGCAATCAGCCCCAGCATTTT
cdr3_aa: CASSIDHSNQPQHF

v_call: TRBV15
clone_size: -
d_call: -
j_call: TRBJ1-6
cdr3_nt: TGTGCCACTCGTGCAGGCCGGGGTAATTCACCCCTCCACTTT
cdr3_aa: CATRAGRGNSPLHF

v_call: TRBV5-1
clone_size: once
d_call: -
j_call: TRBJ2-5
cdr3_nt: TGCGCCAGCAGCTTGGAGACAGGTGGGAACTTGGGAGAGACCCAGTACTTC
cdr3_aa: CASSLETGGNLGETQYF

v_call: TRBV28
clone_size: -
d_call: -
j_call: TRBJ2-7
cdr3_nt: TGTGCCAGCAGTTTCTGGACATCCTCCTACGAGCAGTACTTC
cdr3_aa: CASSFWTSSYEQYF

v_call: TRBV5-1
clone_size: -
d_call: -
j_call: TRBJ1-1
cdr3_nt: TGCGCCAGCAGCGCGCTGTCGAACACTGAAGCTTTCTTT
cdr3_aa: CASSALSNTEAFF

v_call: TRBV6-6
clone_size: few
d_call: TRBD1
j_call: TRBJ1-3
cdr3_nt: TGTGCCAGCACCTGGGACAGTAATGGAAACACCATATATTTT
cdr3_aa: CASTWDSNGNTIYF

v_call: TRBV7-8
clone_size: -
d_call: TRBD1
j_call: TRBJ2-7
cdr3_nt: TGTGCCAGCAGCTTAGCGAGCGGGACAGGGAAATACGAGCAGTACTTC
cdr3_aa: CASSLASGTGKYEQYF

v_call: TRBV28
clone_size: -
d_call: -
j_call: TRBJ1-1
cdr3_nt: TGTGCCAGCAGTTTACGGGTGGACACTGAAGCTTTCTTT
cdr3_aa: CASSLRVDTEAFF

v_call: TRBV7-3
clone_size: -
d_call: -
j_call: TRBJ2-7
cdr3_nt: TGTGCCACCCCTTGGGCGGGTGGGACTTCCTACGAGCAGTACTTC
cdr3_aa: CATPWAGGTSYEQYF

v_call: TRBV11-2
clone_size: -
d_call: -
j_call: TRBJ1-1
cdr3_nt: TGTGCCAGCAGCTTAGGAGGCAGTTCTGAAGCTTTCTTT
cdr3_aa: CASSLGGSSEAFF

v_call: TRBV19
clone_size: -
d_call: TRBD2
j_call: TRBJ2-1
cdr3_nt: TGTGCCAGTAGTTACCAGCGGGAGTGGGTCCATGAGCAGTTCTTC
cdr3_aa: CASSYQREWVHEQFF

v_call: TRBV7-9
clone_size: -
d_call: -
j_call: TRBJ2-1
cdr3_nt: TGTGCCAGCAGCTTAGCGACAAGGTGGTTGAATGAGCAGTTCTTC
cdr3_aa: CASSLATRWLNEQFF

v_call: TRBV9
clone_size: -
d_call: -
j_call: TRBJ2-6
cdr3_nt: TGTGCCAGCAGCGTTAGCTCTGGGGCCAACGTCCTGACTTTC
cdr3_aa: CASSVSSGANVLTF

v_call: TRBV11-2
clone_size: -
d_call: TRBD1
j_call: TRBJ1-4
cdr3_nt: TGTGCCAGCAGCTTCCGGACAGGGGATGAAAAACTGTTTTTT
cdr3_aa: CASSFRTGDEKLFF

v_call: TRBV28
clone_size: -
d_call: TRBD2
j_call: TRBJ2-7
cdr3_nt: TGTGCCAGCATCCCGGCTAGCGGGACCTACGAGCAGTACTTC
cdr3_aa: CASIPASGTYEQYF

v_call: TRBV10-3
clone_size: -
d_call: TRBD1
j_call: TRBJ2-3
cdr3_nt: TGTGCCATCAGGGACAGGGGGCGAAATACGCAGTATTTT
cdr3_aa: CAIRDRGRNTQYF

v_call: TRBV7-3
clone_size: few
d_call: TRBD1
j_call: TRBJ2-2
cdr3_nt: TGTGCCAGCAGCAGCAGGGGGAAAGGCACCGGGGAGCTGTTTTTT
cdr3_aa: CASSSRGKGTGELFF

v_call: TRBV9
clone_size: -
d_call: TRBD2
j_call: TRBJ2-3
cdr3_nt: TGTGCCAGCAGCGTGGGGGGGTATAGCACAGATACGCAGTATTTT
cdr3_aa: CASSVGGYSTDTQYF

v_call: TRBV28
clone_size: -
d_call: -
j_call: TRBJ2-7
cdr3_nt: TGTGCCAGCAGTTTATATACAATACGGGGTGTGGACGAGCAGTACTTC
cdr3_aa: CASSLYTIRGVDEQYF

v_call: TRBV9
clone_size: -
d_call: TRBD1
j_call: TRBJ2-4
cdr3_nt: TGTGCCAGCAGCGGCGTCCCATCCGGGACAGGGTTAGGGAACATTCAGTACTTC
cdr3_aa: CASSGVPSGTGLGNIQYF

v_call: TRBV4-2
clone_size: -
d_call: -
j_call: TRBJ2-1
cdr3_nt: TGTGCCAGCAGCCAAGCAGAGGGGGTAGCGTCAAATGAGCAGTTCTTC
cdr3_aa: CASSQAEGVASNEQFF

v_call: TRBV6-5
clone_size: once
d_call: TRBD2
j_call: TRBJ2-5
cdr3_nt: TGTGCCAGCAGCCCCCTAGCGGGAGTTGAGACCCAGTACTTC
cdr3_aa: CASSPLAGVETQYF

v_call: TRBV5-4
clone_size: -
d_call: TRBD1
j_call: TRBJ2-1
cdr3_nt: TGTGCCAGCAGCTTGGGGGACAGGGTTAGGCTTTCGGATGAGCAGTTCTTC
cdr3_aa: CASSLGDRVRLSDEQFF

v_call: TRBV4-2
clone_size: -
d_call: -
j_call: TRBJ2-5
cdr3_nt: TGTGCCAGCAGCCCAGAGAACGAGGAGACCCGGTACTTC
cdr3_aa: CASSPENEETRYF

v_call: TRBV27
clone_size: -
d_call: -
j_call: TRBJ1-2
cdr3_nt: TGTGCCAGCCGTGAAATAAGGGAGGCTAACTATGGCTACACCTTC
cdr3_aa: CASREIREANYGYTF

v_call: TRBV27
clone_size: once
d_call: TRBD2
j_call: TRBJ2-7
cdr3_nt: TGTGCCAGCAAGGGAACTAGCGGGAGGGCCGGGTTGGGCGAGCAGTACTTC
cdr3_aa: CASKGTSGRAGLGEQYF

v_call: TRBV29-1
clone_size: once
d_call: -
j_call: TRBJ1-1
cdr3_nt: TGCAGCGTTGCGTGGGGGGGGACTGAAGCTTTCTTT
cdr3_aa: CSVAWGGTEAFF

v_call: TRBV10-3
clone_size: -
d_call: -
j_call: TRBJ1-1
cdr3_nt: TGTGCCATCAGTGAGTCGACGAGGACTGAAGCTTTCTTT
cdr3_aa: CAISESTRTEAFF

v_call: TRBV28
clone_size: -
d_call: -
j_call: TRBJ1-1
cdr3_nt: TGTGCCAGCAGCCCGCCCAGACAGCACAACACTGAAGCTTTCTTT
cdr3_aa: CASSPPRQHNTEAFF

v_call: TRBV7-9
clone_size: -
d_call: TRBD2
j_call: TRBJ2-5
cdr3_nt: TGTGCCAGCAGCCCTTTTATCCTGTGGCTAGCGGGACTTAGAGAGACCCAGTACTTC
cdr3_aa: CASSPFILWLAGLRETQYF

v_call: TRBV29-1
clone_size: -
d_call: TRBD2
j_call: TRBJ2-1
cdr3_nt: TGCAGCGTTGAAGTAGCGGGACCGACCTACAATGAGCAGTTCTTC
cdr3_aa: CSVEVAGPTYNEQFF

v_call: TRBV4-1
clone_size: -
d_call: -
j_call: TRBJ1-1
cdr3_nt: TGCGCCAGCAGCCATAACCTAGTGGGGGCTGAAACTGAAGCTTTCTTT
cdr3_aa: CASSHNLVGAETEAFF

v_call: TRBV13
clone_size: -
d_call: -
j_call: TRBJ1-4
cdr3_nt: TGTGCCAGCAGCTTACAGGGGCGGTCAACTAATGAAAAACTGTTTTTT
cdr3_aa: CASSLQGRSTNEKLFF

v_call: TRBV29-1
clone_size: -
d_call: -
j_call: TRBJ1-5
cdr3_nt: TGCAGCGTTCGAGCAGGGGTAGGCAATCAGCCCCAGCATTTT
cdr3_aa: CSVRAGVGNQPQHF

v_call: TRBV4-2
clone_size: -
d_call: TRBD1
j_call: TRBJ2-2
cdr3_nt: TGTGCCAGCAGCCTATCAGGGGGCAGGGCTATCACCGGGGAGCTGTTTTTT
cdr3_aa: CASSLSGGRAITGELFF

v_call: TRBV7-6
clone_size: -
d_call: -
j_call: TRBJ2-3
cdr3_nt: TGTGCCAGCAGCTTATCCGGGGGCACAGATACGCAGTATTTT
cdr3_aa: CASSLSGGTDTQYF

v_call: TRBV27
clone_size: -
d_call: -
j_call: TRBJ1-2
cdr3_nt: TGTGCCAGCAGTTTAGCCGGGACAACAGCGGGAAATGGCTACACCTTC
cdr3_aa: CASSLAGTTAGNGYTF

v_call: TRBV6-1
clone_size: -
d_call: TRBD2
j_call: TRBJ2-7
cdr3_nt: TGTGCCAGCAGTGAGGGGAGGGCTCCTTCCTACGAGCAGTACTTC
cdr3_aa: CASSEGRAPSYEQYF

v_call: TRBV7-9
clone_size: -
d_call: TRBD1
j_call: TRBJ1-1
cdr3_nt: TGTGCCAGCAGCTTAGCTACAGGGGGCCATGAAGCTTTCTTT
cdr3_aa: CASSLATGGHEAFF

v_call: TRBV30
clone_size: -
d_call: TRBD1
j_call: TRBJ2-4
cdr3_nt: TGTGCCTGGAGGGATCCGGGACAGCAGTACTTC
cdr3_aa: CAWRDPGQQYF

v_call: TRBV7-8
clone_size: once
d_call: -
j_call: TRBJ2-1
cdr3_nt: TGTGCCAGCAGCCTTGGGACACCTCTCTCCTACAATGAGCAGTTCTTC
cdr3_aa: CASSLGTPLSYNEQFF

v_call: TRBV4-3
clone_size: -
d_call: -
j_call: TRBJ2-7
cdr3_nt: TGCGCCAGCAGCCAAGCGGGAGCGGTCTCCTACGAGCAGTACTTC
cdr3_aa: CASSQAGAVSYEQYF

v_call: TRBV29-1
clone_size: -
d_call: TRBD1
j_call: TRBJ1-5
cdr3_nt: TGCAGCGTACAACAGGGGGGCAATCAGCCCCAGCATTTT
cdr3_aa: CSVQQGGNQPQHF

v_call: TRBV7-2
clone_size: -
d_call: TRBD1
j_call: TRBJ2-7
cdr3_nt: TGTGCCAGCAGCTTAGCGTGGACAGGGGGCGACGAGCAGTACTTC
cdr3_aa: CASSLAWTGGDEQYF

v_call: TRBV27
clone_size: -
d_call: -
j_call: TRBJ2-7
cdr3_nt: TGTGCCAGCAGTTTATCGGCTAACGGGGTCTACGAGCAGTACTTC
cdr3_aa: CASSLSANGVYEQYF

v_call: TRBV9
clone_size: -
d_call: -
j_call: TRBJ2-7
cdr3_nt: TGTGCCAGCAGCGTCTCTCCCCTCTCCTACGAGCAGTACTTC
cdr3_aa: CASSVSPLSYEQYF

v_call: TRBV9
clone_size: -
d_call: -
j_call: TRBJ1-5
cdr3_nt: TGTGCCAGCAGCGTAGCAGGGGACCATCAGCCCCAGCATTTT
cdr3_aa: CASSVAGDHQPQHF

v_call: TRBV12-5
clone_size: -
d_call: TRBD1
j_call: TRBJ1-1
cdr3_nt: TGTGCTAGTAGACAGGGCTCCACTGAAGCTTTCTTT
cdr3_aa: CASRQGSTEAFF

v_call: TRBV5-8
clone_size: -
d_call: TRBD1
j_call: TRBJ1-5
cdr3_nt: TGTGCCAGCAGCTTTGGGGCGACAGGGGAGCCCCAGCATTTT
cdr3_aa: CASSFGATGEPQHF

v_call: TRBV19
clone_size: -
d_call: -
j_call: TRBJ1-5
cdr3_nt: TGTGCCAGTTGGCAGGCCTCGGGGCAGCCCCAGCATTTT
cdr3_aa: CASWQASGQPQHF

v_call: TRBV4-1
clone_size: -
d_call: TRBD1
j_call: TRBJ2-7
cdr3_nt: TGCGCCAGCAGCCCGGACAGGGGACCCTACGAGCAGTACTTC
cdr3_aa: CASSPDRGPYEQYF

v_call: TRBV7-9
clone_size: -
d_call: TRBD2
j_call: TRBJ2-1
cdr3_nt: TGTGCCAGCAGCGCGAGTGGCGGGAGGGGGAATGAGCAGTTCTTC
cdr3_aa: CASSASGGRGNEQFF

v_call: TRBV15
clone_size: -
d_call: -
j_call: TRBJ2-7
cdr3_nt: TGTGCCACCAGCAGCCCCTTCCTACAGGGACGAACTACTTACGAGCAGTACTTC
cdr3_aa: CATSSPFLQGRTTYEQYF

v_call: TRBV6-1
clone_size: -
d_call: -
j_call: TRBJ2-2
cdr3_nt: TGTGCCGTCGCGGCCGGGGAGCTGTTTTTT
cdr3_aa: CAVAAGELFF

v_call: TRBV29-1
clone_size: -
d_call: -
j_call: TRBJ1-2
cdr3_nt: TGCAGCGTTGTTCTGCAGGGATTCTATGGCTACACCTTC
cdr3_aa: CSVVLQGFYGYTF

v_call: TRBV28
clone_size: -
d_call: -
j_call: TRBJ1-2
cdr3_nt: TGTGCCAGCAGTTTAGATGCGGGGGTTGATGGCTACACCTTC
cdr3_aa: CASSLDAGVDGYTF

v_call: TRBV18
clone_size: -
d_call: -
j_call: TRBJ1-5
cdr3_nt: TGTGCCAGCTCACCACCCCCAGATAGCAATCAGCCCCAGCATTTT
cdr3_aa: CASSPPPDSNQPQHF